Listed below are T cell receptor beta chains from one sample, sequenced in a study of T cell clones after liver transplantation. Sequenced by immunoSEQ multiplex PCR; TCRdb stores in-frame clones only, minus some. The table has 12,000 to 15,000 clones, roughly 84% seen once. The source material was CD8+ T cells from blood, sampled approximately 4 years after liver transplant. These TCRs come from a human patient who received a liver transplant. Some T cells could come from the graft donor. The CDR3 runs from the conserved cysteine through the conserved F or W. The D gene is left open where the match is weak. A clone size is listed for some rows: how often the clone was seen (once, few, many), or a class if it is expanded.

cdr3_length	v_call	j_call	clone_size	d_call	cdr3_aa	cdr3_nt
18	TRBV27	TRBJ2-2	-	TRBD2	CASSSDSWSGGQIGELFF	TGTGCCAGCAGTTCCGATTCTTGGTCGGGGGGGCAAATCGGGGAGCTGTTTTTT
11	TRBV27	TRBJ2-7	medium-sized	TRBD2	CASSSRGEQYF	TGTGCCAGCAGTTCGCGGGGGGAGCAGTACTTC
13	TRBV29-1	TRBJ2-3	few	-	CSVESGSTDTQYF	TGCAGCGTTGAAAGCGGGAGCACAGATACGCAGTATTTT
18	TRBV4-1	TRBJ2-3	-	TRBD2	CASSQVPGLAASTDTQYF	TGCGCCAGCAGCCAAGTACCTGGACTAGCGGCTAGCACAGATACGCAGTATTTT
13	TRBV27	TRBJ1-1	-	-	CASSRTGPAEAFF	TGTGCCAGCAGTCGAACGGGACCGGCTGAAGCTTTCTTT
14	TRBV27	TRBJ2-3	once	-	CASSLLWGADTQYF	TGTGCCAGCAGTTTATTGTGGGGGGCAGATACGCAGTATTTT
14	TRBV10-1	TRBJ2-7	-	-	CASSEGSGGDEQYF	TGCGCCAGCAGTGAGGGTTCCGGCGGCGACGAGCAGTACTTC
15	TRBV6-6	TRBJ2-2	-	TRBD2	CASSYSGENTGELFF	TGTGCCAGCAGTTACAGCGGGGAGAACACCGGGGAGCTGTTTTTT
16	TRBV9	TRBJ2-7	-	TRBD1	CASSPSPGTANYEQYF	TGTGCCAGCAGTCCGTCCCCCGGGACAGCCAACTACGAGCAGTACTTC
15	TRBV28	TRBJ2-3	-	-	CASIGAYWGTDTQYF	TGTGCCAGCATAGGCGCCTATTGGGGCACAGATACGCAGTATTTT
13	TRBV9	TRBJ1-1	-	-	CASSVGGSTEAFF	TGTGCCAGCAGCGTAGGGGGCTCCACTGAAGCTTTCTTT
17	TRBV7-9	TRBJ2-2	once	-	CASSLWGTGANTGELFF	TGTGCCAGCAGCTTATGGGGAACGGGAGCGAACACCGGGGAGCTGTTTTTT
14	TRBV29-1	TRBJ2-3	-	TRBD1	CSVEAGGLTDTQYF	TGCAGCGTTGAGGCAGGGGGCCTCACAGATACGCAGTATTTT
16	TRBV6-5	TRBJ2-4	-	-	CASSSRPGSAKNIQYF	TGTGCCAGCAGTTCTCGTCCAGGGTCGGCCAAAAACATTCAGTACTTC
14	TRBV6-5	TRBJ1-1	few	TRBD1	CASRTGTGSTEAFF	TGTGCCAGCAGAACCGGGACAGGGTCCACTGAAGCTTTCTTT
14	TRBV11-3	TRBJ2-1	-	-	CASSLKGGYNEQFF	TGTGCCAGCAGCCTTAAGGGCGGATACAATGAGCAGTTCTTC
15	TRBV13	TRBJ1-1	-	-	CASSWTEFPNTEAFF	TGTGCCAGCAGCTGGACAGAGTTTCCGAACACTGAAGCTTTCTTT
14	TRBV6-5	TRBJ1-3	-	TRBD1	CATIGTGDGNTIYF	TGTGCCACAATCGGGACAGGGGATGGAAACACCATATATTTT
16	TRBV27	TRBJ2-7	-	TRBD2	CASSLRPSGISREQYF	TGTGCCAGCAGTTTACGGCCTAGCGGGATTTCACGCGAGCAGTACTTC
16	TRBV19	TRBJ2-2	-	TRBD1	CASRNRDRGDSGELFF	TGTGCCAGTAGAAACCGGGACAGGGGGGATAGCGGGGAGCTGTTTTTT
13	TRBV19	TRBJ2-3	-	-	CASSAAPTDTQYF	TGTGCCAGTAGCGCGGCCCCCACAGATACGCAGTATTTT
15	TRBV6-1	TRBJ2-7	-	-	CASSPTENGSYEQYF	TGTGCCAGCAGCCCGACCGAAAACGGATCATACGAGCAGTACTTC
18	TRBV10-1	TRBJ2-1	few	-	CASSESGAGTTTYNEQFF	TGCGCCAGCAGTGAGTCTGGGGCCGGGACAACAACCTACAATGAGCAGTTCTTC
18	TRBV4-2	TRBJ2-7	-	TRBD2	CASSQDEGWTSGSYEQYF	TGTGCCAGCAGCCAAGATGAGGGATGGACTAGCGGGAGCTACGAGCAGTACTTC
13	TRBV7-6	TRBJ2-7	-	TRBD1	CASSLDRVSEQYF	TGTGCCAGCAGCTTGGACAGGGTCAGCGAGCAGTACTTC
15	TRBV7-6	TRBJ2-5	once	-	CASSLGTGEVETQYF	TGTGCCAGCAGCTTAGGCACAGGGGAGGTCGAGACCCAGTACTTC
15	TRBV4-3	TRBJ1-4	-	-	CASSQGSATNEKLFF	TGCGCCAGCAGCCAAGGATCGGCAACTAATGAAAAACTGTTTTTT
17	TRBV4-1	TRBJ1-5	-	-	CASSQERVTPSNQPQHF	TGCGCCAGCAGCCAAGAACGTGTGACGCCGAGCAATCAGCCTCAGCATTTT
16	TRBV5-1	TRBJ1-2	-	TRBD1	CASSRITGTGNYGYTF	TGCGCCAGCAGCCGGATAACCGGGACAGGGAACTATGGCTACACCTTC
15	TRBV28	TRBJ2-7	medium-sized	TRBD2	CASSPLSGRSDEQYF	TGTGCCAGCAGTCCCCTAAGCGGGAGGAGCGACGAGCAGTACTTC
13	TRBV27	TRBJ1-5	-	-	CASSLGWDQPQHF	TGTGCCAGCAGTTTAGGGTGGGATCAGCCCCAGCATTTT
14	TRBV4-2	TRBJ1-2	-	-	CASSPDGEGVGYTF	TGTGCCAGCAGCCCAGACGGGGAAGGCGTCGGCTACACCTTC
11	TRBV10-3	TRBJ2-7	-	-	CASGSSYEQYF	TGTGCCTCAGGGAGCTCCTACGAGCAGTACTTC
17	TRBV27	TRBJ2-4	-	-	CASSLEGQGGSKNIQYF	TGTGCCAGCAGTTTAGAGGGCCAGGGTGGGTCCAAAAACATTCAGTACTTC
15	TRBV5-8	TRBJ1-4	-	-	CASSSLPQGDEKLFF	TGTGCCAGCAGCTCCCTCCCACAGGGTGATGAAAAACTGTTTTTT
17	TRBV19	TRBJ2-3	-	TRBD1	CASSIGPDRGYGDTQYF	TGTGCCAGTAGTATAGGACCGGACAGGGGGTACGGAGATACGCAGTATTTT
15	TRBV7-9	TRBJ1-1	medium-sized	-	CASSPPGGMNTEAFF	TGTGCCAGCAGCCCCCCGGGGGGAATGAACACTGAAGCTTTCTTT
15	TRBV11-2	TRBJ1-4	-	-	CASSLWDFTNEKLFF	TGTGCCAGCAGCTTATGGGATTTTACTAATGAAAAACTGTTTTTT
17	TRBV7-2	TRBJ2-2	few	TRBD2	CASSPTSGGPNTGELFF	TGTGCCAGCAGCCCGACTAGCGGGGGGCCGAACACCGGGGAGCTGTTTTTT
15	TRBV19	TRBJ1-2	-	-	CASSIGGRNPYGYTF	TGTGCCAGTAGTATTGGCGGGAGAAATCCCTATGGCTACACCTTC
14	TRBV9	TRBJ2-7	-	-	CASSPPGGQYEQYF	TGTGCCAGCAGCCCCCCAGGGGGGCAGTACGAGCAGTACTTC
14	TRBV6-6	TRBJ1-3	once	TRBD1	CASSYTGAGNTIYF	TGTGCCAGCAGCTATACAGGGGCAGGAAACACCATATATTTT
13	TRBV5-1	TRBJ2-7	-	-	CASSTGSSYEQYF	TGCGCCAGCAGTACAGGTAGCTCCTACGAGCAGTACTTC
16	TRBV27	TRBJ2-7	-	TRBD2	CASSPGLAGVYHEQYF	TGTGCCAGCTCCCCCGGCCTAGCGGGAGTCTACCACGAGCAGTACTTC
14	TRBV27	TRBJ2-7	-	TRBD1	CASSPDRGGYEQYF	TGTGCCAGCAGTCCGGACAGGGGGGGCTACGAGCAGTACTTC